This TCR beta chain was sequenced during a study of CD8 T cells in ankylosing spondylitis. This CDR3 contains 17 residues. The V end was cut by 1 base, the J end by 1 base, with 11 bases between. Germline V gene lookup returns CDR1 MNHEY and CDR2 SMNVEV (reference sequence). This clonotype was recorded at least ten times. TCRdb reprocessed the 5' RACE reads with MiXCR, giving one entry per CDR3 protein. The sample shows 240,000 or so distinct CDR3 sequences, less than 10% of them seen only once. The chain recombines TRBV27 with TRBJ1-6, with D uncertain. The clonotype originates from a male donor with ankylosing spondylitis or in good health (not recorded which). Sample: blood, either unsorted or a sorted T cell fraction (not recorded which). The CDR3, as DNA: TGTGCCAGCAGTTTATATTTTGAGGGATCCTATAATTCACCCCTCCACTTT. This encodes CASSLYFEGSYNSPLHF.